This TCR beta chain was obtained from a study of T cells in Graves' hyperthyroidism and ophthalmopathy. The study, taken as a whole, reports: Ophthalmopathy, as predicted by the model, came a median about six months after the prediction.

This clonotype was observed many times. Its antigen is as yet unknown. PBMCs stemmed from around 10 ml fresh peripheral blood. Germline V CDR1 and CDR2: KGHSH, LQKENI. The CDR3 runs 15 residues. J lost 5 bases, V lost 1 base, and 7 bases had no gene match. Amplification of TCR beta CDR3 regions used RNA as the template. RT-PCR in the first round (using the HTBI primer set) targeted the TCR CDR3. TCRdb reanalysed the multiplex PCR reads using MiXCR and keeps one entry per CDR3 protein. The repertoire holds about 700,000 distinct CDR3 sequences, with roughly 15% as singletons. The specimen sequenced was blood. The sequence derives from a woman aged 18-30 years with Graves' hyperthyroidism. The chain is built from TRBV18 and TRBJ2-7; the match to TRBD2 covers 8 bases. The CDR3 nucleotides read TGTGCCAGCTCACCACGTAGCGGGGCCCCCCACGAGCAGTACTTC. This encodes CASSPRSGAPHEQYF.